These T cell receptor beta chains were read from a single sample in a study of blood T cell repertoires in COVID-19. The assay was immunoSEQ multiplex PCR, and TCRdb's table has in-frame clones only and misses some. The sample lists roughly 250,000 clones, more than 60% occurring once. Sequencing was carried out using peripheral blood. These receptors came from a woman in her forties with active or convalescent COVID-19. Each CDR3 is given with its conserved first and last residue. Fields, in order: J gene, V gene, clone size, CDR3 protein. The size of a clone is reported for some rows only, either as once, few or many, or as a class for expanded clones.

J: TRBJ2-1
V: TRBV4-1
size: medium-sized
CDR3: CASSHPGLAGGPGLNEQFF

J: TRBJ1-2
V: TRBV4-1
size: .
CDR3: CASSQERGNYGYTF

J: TRBJ2-5
V: TRBV30
size: .
CDR3: CAWSKPRWGEETQYF

J: TRBJ2-7
V: TRBV14
size: .
CDR3: CASSPQSYEQYF

J: TRBJ2-5
V: TRBV21-1
size: .
CDR3: CASSACSGLAPFETQYF

J: TRBJ2-3
V: TRBV7-6
size: .
CDR3: CASSTTGTGGDTQYF

J: TRBJ2-1
V: TRBV7-2
size: .
CDR3: CASSARGSLREQFF

J: TRBJ1-4
V: TRBV7-9
size: .
CDR3: CASSRGQSNEKLFF

J: TRBJ1-1
V: TRBV9
size: .
CDR3: CASSVGLQVLNTEAFF

J: TRBJ1-6
V: TRBV2
size: few
CDR3: CASRFDSTNSPLHF

J: TRBJ2-6
V: TRBV30
size: .
CDR3: CAWSRGLGSLSSGANVLTF

J: TRBJ1-4
V: TRBV11-2
size: .
CDR3: CASSPNQGSHEKLFF

J: TRBJ1-6
V: TRBV5-5
size: .
CDR3: CASSLRETGGYNSPLHF

J: TRBJ2-1
V: TRBV29-1
size: .
CDR3: CSVVSEPPYNEQFF

J: TRBJ1-1
V: TRBV11-1
size: .
CDR3: CASSLNDGGRTEAFF

J: TRBJ1-1
V: TRBV6-2/TRBV6-3
size: .
CDR3: CASSYRPTGRAEAFF

J: TRBJ2-1
V: TRBV5-1
size: .
CDR3: CASSPSGAYNEQFF

J: TRBJ2-1
V: TRBV3-1/TRBV3-2
size: .
CDR3: CASSPSGGKQFF

J: TRBJ2-1
V: TRBV4-1
size: .
CDR3: CASSHLDIFSYNEQFF

J: TRBJ2-1
V: TRBV6-6
size: .
CDR3: CASKGGNSYNEQFF

J: TRBJ2-1
V: TRBV3-1/TRBV3-2
size: .
CDR3: CASSQGARNEQFF

J: TRBJ1-1
V: TRBV6-5
size: .
CDR3: CASSYGGGRGTEAFF

J: TRBJ1-2
V: TRBV18
size: .
CDR3: CASSSGTGGLNYGYTF

J: TRBJ2-7
V: TRBV12-3/TRBV12-4
size: .
CDR3: CASSFQAVYEQYF